What follows are 11 T cell receptor beta chains derived from one specimen sequenced in a study of identical twins. TCRdb independently ran MiXCR on the 5' RACE reads; one entry per CDR3 protein. The sample yields 500,000 or so distinct CDR3 sequences, roughly 21% seen once. The sample was also reused in another study, on T cells expressing NK-cell markers.

The sample taken for sequencing was CD4+ T cells sorted from blood. The receptor source for this set is a woman aged 18-29 years in good health.

This sequence joins TRBV20-1 and TRBJ1-1; D is uncertain. The CDR3 is 14 residues long. The ends were cut back, 0 bases at V and 1 base at J, with 9 bases in the middle. Germline lookup yields CDR1 DFQATT and CDR2 SNEGSKA (reference sequence). The CDR3 DNA is TGCAGTGCTAGAGATCCCCAGTCGAACACTGAAGCTTTCTTT. Amino acids: CSARDPQSNTEAFF.

This rearrangement joins TRBV6-2 or TRBV6-3 to TRBJ1-5; TRBD1 matches 7 bases. Germline lookup yields CDR1 MNHEY and CDR2 SVGEGT. V dropped 6 bases and J dropped 3; count of bases not matched to a gene: 11. This CDR3 has 16 residues. CDR3 in DNA: TGTGCCAGCAGCCGTCCTGTGGGACAGAACAATCAGCCCCAGCATTTT. It yields the protein CASSRPVGQNNQPQHF.

The V call is TRBV27, the J call TRBJ1-6, with D maybe TRBD1 (6 bases). Germline V gene sequence: CDR1 MNHEY, CDR2 SMNVEV (reference sequence). The V and J ends lost 6 bases and 6 bases respectively, with 18 bases between them. CDR3 length: 16 residues. The CDR3 loop reads CASRREGGGFNSPLHF. The CDR3 DNA reads TGTGCCAGCAGAAGAGAGGGAGGGGGATTTAATTCACCCCTCCACTTT.

This clonotype has a handful of counts. The chain couples TRBV20-1 to TRBJ1-1, with D tentatively TRBD1 (5 bases). Per the germline V gene, CDR1 is DFQATT and CDR2 is SNEGSKA (reference sequence). The V end was cut by 8 bases, the J end by 4 bases, with 14 bases between. This CDR3 has 12 amino acids. The CDR3 sequence: CSSRTGGTEAFF. In DNA form, the CDR3 reads TGCAGTTCCCGAACAGGAGGCACTGAAGCTTTCTTT.

A few counts support this clonotype. The chain recombines TRBV4-1 with TRBJ2-5, with D hard to call. The CDR3 has 14 residues. V lost 0 bases and J lost 3, with 8 bases in between. In germline, CDR1 is MGHRA, CDR2 YSYEKL. The CDR3 protein is CASSQEGREETQYF. DNA of the CDR3: TGCGCCAGCAGCCAAGAGGGCCGGGAAGAGACCCAGTACTTC.

This clonotype was seen a handful of times. V is TRBV6-5 and J is TRBJ2-3, with TRBD2 matching 7 bases. There are 19 residues in the CDR3. Germline V gene lookup returns CDR1 MNHEY and CDR2 SVGAGI. V was clipped by 0 bases and J by 0 bases; unmatched bases: 12. The CDR3 is CASSYSSSGVTSSTDTQYF. DNA for the CDR3: TGTGCCAGCAGTTACTCTTCCAGCGGGGTGACTTCTAGCACAGATACGCAGTATTTT.

This chain links TRBV7-9 with TRBJ1-4; 8 nucleotides match TRBD1. Germline-derived CDR1 and CDR2 are SEHNR and FQNEAQ (reference sequence). The V gene end was trimmed by 4 bases and the J gene end by 5 bases; junction bases not matched to a gene: 0. The CDR3 is made up of 13 amino acids. DNA of the CDR3: TGTGCCAGCAGCTGGACAGGGAATGAAAAACTGTTTTTT. Translated, it gives CASSWTGNEKLFF.

This clonotype was observed at least ten times. This chain joins TRBV5-1 and TRBJ2-2; 10 positions match TRBD2. J lost 3 bases, V lost 0 bases, and 5 bases had no gene match. Germline CDR1 reads SGHRS; CDR2 reads YFSETQ. The CDR3 sequence is 17 residues long. The CDR3 DNA reads TGCGCCAGCAGCTTGGAGGCTAGCGGGAGTCACACCGGGGAGCTGTTTTTT. Translating it yields CASSLEASGSHTGELFF.

This clonotype came up a few times. The rearrangement joins TRBV20-1 to TRBJ2-3, with D perhaps matching TRBD1 (5 bases). Per the germline V gene, CDR1 is DFQATT and CDR2 is SNEGSKA (reference sequence). Trimming pared 5 bases from V and 3 bases from J, leaving 21 bases between. CDR3 size: 16 residues. The CDR3 loop reads CSAEDAQVALTDTQYF. The CDR3 DNA reads as TGCAGTGCTGAAGACGCACAGGTTGCTTTGACAGATACGCAGTATTTT.

This clonotype turned up a few times. J is TRBJ1-1 and V is TRBV20-1; tentatively, D is TRBD1 (5 bases). The CDR3 runs to 14 residues. Germline values: CDR1 DFQATT, CDR2 SNEGSKA (reference sequence). Deletions cut 3 bases from V and 7 bases from J, with 18 bases between. CDR3 in DNA: TGCAGTGCTAGCGTCGACAGCCTAATAAGTGAAGCTTTCTTT. The encoded protein is CSASVDSLISEAFF.

This clonotype was counted only a few times. The chain combines TRBV20-1 with TRBJ2-1; TRBD1 matches 8 bases. V lost 3 bases, J lost 7 bases, and 8 bases stayed unmatched. The CDR3 length is 14 residues. The germline V gene encodes CDR1 DFQATT and CDR2 SNEGSKA (reference sequence). The CDR3 sequence: CSASPRTGRNEQFF. CDR3 nucleotide sequence: TGCAGTGCTAGCCCCAGGACAGGGAGGAATGAGCAGTTCTTC.